This T cell receptor (beta chain) was documented in a study of read filtering for tumor transcriptome and immune sequencing. Looking at the study overall: The cohort had more than 16 men and more than 13 women aged about 45 to 80, mean roughly 65 years. Notes on the study in general: The CD138-negative fraction was mixed bone marrow immune cells, not pure T cells.

This library used roughly 430 ng RNA and molecular barcoded adaptors spanning alpha/delta and beta/gamma chains. One entry per CDR3 protein results from TCRdb running MiXCR on the reads. There are about 61,000 distinct CDR3 sequences in the sample; approximately 20% occur only once, and over 12% lies in the top ten. On this clonotype: The target antigen is unknown. The junction departs from the called germline gene at one end, perhaps through a read error.

CDR1 is SEHNR and CDR2 is FQNEAQ in the germline V gene (reference sequence). The CDR3 extends over 13 amino acids. At the time of active disease, bone marrow was collected from every patient. The genes are TRBV7-9 and TRBJ2-2; D is possibly TRBD2 (5 bases). The sample comprised a population of CD138-negative cells sorted from bone marrow. The receptor was derived from a donor aged 40 or older with multiple myeloma. CDR3 residues: CASSTQPTGELLF. The CDR3 DNA sequence: TGTGCCAGCAGCACACAGCCTACCGGGGAGCTGCTTTTT.